These T cell receptor beta chains were read from a single sample in a study of blood T cell repertoires in COVID-19. Profiled with immunoSEQ multiplex PCR; TCRdb holds only in-frame clones, not every one. The data contain approximately 80,000 clones, around 74% of them singletons. The sample consisted of peripheral blood. The source is a human donor in a cohort sampled during active COVID-19. CDR3s include the opening cysteine and the closing phenylalanine or tryptophan. D genes are given only for firm matches. The size entry is marked missing in some rows and otherwise reads once, few, many or a size class.

v_gene: TRBV5-1
j_gene: TRBJ2-7
d_gene: TRBD1
abundance: NA
CDR3nt: TGCGCCAGCAGCTTGGGCACAGGGGTCGACGAGCAGTACTTC
CDR3aa: CASSLGTGVDEQYF

v_gene: TRBV11-3
j_gene: TRBJ1-1
d_gene: TRBD1
abundance: few
CDR3nt: TGTGCCAGCAGCCCAGGGACAGGGGCTAGAGCTGAAGCTTTCTTT
CDR3aa: CASSPGTGARAEAFF

v_gene: TRBV23-1
j_gene: TRBJ2-7
d_gene: TRBD1
abundance: NA
CDR3nt: TGCGCCAGCAGTCAATTTTTCAGGACAGGACCCTCCGACGAGCAGTACTTC
CDR3aa: CASSQFFRTGPSDEQYF

v_gene: TRBV7-9
j_gene: TRBJ1-1
d_gene: NA
abundance: NA
CDR3nt: TGTGCCAGCAGCCCGCCTCAGGGATCCACTGAAGCTTTCTTT
CDR3aa: CASSPPQGSTEAFF

v_gene: TRBV15
j_gene: TRBJ1-2
d_gene: TRBD1
abundance: NA
CDR3nt: TGTGCCACCAGCAGAGAAAGACAGGGGTCTAACTATGGCTACACCTTC
CDR3aa: CATSRERQGSNYGYTF

v_gene: TRBV11-2
j_gene: TRBJ1-5
d_gene: TRBD1
abundance: NA
CDR3nt: TGTGCCAGCAGCTTCAGACAGGGGGTCCAGCATTTT
CDR3aa: CASSFRQGVQHF

v_gene: TRBV9
j_gene: TRBJ1-2
d_gene: TRBD1
abundance: NA
CDR3nt: TGTGCCAGCAGCGGACAGGGTAGGGACTATGGCTACACCTTC
CDR3aa: CASSGQGRDYGYTF

v_gene: TRBV29-1
j_gene: TRBJ1-5
d_gene: TRBD1
abundance: NA
CDR3nt: TGCAGCGTTGCACAGGGGAATCAGCCCCAGCATTTT
CDR3aa: CSVAQGNQPQHF

v_gene: TRBV2
j_gene: TRBJ2-7
d_gene: TRBD1
abundance: NA
CDR3nt: TGTGCCAGCAGTCCCCCCGGGACAGGGGGCAACGAGCAGTACTTC
CDR3aa: CASSPPGTGGNEQYF

v_gene: TRBV2
j_gene: TRBJ1-4
d_gene: TRBD1
abundance: NA
CDR3nt: TGTGCCAGCAGAACCGGGACAGGGCCTTCGAGGGAAAAACTGTTTTTT
CDR3aa: CASRTGTGPSREKLFF

v_gene: TRBV2
j_gene: TRBJ1-4
d_gene: TRBD1
abundance: NA
CDR3nt: TGTGCCAGCATGCCGGGACAGGGGGCGGGTAATGAAAAACTGTTTTTT
CDR3aa: CASMPGQGAGNEKLFF

v_gene: TRBV30
j_gene: TRBJ2-3
d_gene: TRBD2
abundance: few
CDR3nt: TGTGCCTGGAGTAGCCTAGCGGGGGGGCCGGATACGCAGTATTTT
CDR3aa: CAWSSLAGGPDTQYF

v_gene: TRBV4-1
j_gene: TRBJ2-3
d_gene: TRBD1
abundance: few
CDR3nt: TGCGCCAGCAGCCAAGTTGACAGGGGACCAGATACGCAGTATTTT
CDR3aa: CASSQVDRGPDTQYF

v_gene: TRBV6-5
j_gene: TRBJ1-3
d_gene: TRBD1
abundance: once
CDR3nt: TGTGCCAGCAGCTCGGGACAGACCTCGCGAAACACCATATATTTT
CDR3aa: CASSSGQTSRNTIYF

v_gene: TRBV5-4
j_gene: TRBJ2-5
d_gene: TRBD2
abundance: NA
CDR3nt: TGTGCCAGCAGCTTGGGGGGGACTAGCAAAGAGACCCAGTACTTC
CDR3aa: CASSLGGTSKETQYF

v_gene: TRBV28
j_gene: TRBJ2-7
d_gene: TRBD1
abundance: NA
CDR3nt: TGTGCCAGCAATGGTTACCGGGACAGGGGAGACGAGCAGTACTTC
CDR3aa: CASNGYRDRGDEQYF

v_gene: TRBV29-1
j_gene: TRBJ2-7
d_gene: TRBD1
abundance: NA
CDR3nt: TGCAGCGTTGAGGGACAGGGCCTCGCCGGCGAGCAGTACTTC
CDR3aa: CSVEGQGLAGEQYF

v_gene: TRBV28
j_gene: TRBJ2-7
d_gene: TRBD1
abundance: NA
CDR3nt: TGTGCCAGCATGCCTGGGACAGGGTTTTACGAGCAGTACTTC
CDR3aa: CASMPGTGFYEQYF

v_gene: TRBV5-1
j_gene: TRBJ2-1
d_gene: NA
abundance: once
CDR3nt: TGCGCCAGCAGCCCCGATCAGGGGGGAAATGAGCAGTTCTTC
CDR3aa: CASSPDQGGNEQFF

v_gene: TRBV5-1
j_gene: TRBJ2-3
d_gene: NA
abundance: NA
CDR3nt: TGCGCCAGCAGCGCTGGACTAATCACAGATACGCAGTATTTT
CDR3aa: CASSAGLITDTQYF

v_gene: TRBV7-9
j_gene: TRBJ2-2
d_gene: NA
abundance: NA
CDR3nt: TGTGCCAGCAGCTTGGGACAGAACACCGGGGAGCTGTTTTTT
CDR3aa: CASSLGQNTGELFF

v_gene: TRBV30
j_gene: TRBJ2-7
d_gene: TRBD2
abundance: NA
CDR3nt: TGTGCCTGGATGAGACGCGGGGGGGCGCGCGAGCAGTACTTC
CDR3aa: CAWMRRGGAREQYF

v_gene: TRBV3-1/TRBV3-2
j_gene: TRBJ2-5
d_gene: TRBD2
abundance: NA
CDR3nt: TGTGCCAGCAGCCTATCCGGGACTAAAGAGACCCAGTACTTC
CDR3aa: CASSLSGTKETQYF

v_gene: TRBV6-4
j_gene: TRBJ2-1
d_gene: TRBD2
abundance: NA
CDR3nt: TGTGCCAACCACCCGGGGGGGAGGGCTAGCGGGTCCAATGAGCAGTTCTTC
CDR3aa: CANHPGGRASGSNEQFF

v_gene: TRBV5-4
j_gene: TRBJ1-2
d_gene: TRBD1
abundance: NA
CDR3nt: TGTGCCAGCAGCTTGGGGACAGGGGGCGCTAGGGGCTACACCTTC
CDR3aa: CASSLGTGGARGYTF

v_gene: TRBV9
j_gene: TRBJ1-1
d_gene: NA
abundance: NA
CDR3nt: TGTGCCAGCAGCGTAGGAGCTCTGAGAATGAACACTGAAGCTTTCTTT
CDR3aa: CASSVGALRMNTEAFF

v_gene: TRBV5-1
j_gene: TRBJ1-1
d_gene: NA
abundance: NA
CDR3nt: TGCGCCAGCAAGGAGGTTATGAACACTGAAGCTTTCTTT
CDR3aa: CASKEVMNTEAFF